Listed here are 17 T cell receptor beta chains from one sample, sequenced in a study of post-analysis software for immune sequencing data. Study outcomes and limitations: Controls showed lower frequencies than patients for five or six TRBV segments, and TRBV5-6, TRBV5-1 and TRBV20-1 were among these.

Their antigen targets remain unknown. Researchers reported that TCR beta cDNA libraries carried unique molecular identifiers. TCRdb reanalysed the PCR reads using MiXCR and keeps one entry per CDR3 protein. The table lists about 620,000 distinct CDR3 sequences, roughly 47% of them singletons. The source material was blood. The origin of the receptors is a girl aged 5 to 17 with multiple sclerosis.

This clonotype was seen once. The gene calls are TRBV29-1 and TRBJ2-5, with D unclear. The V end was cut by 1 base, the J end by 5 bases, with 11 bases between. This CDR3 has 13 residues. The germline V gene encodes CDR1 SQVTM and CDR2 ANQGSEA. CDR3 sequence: CSVEVGSWETQYF. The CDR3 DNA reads TGCAGCGTTGAAGTTGGGTCCTGGGAGACCCAGTACTTC.

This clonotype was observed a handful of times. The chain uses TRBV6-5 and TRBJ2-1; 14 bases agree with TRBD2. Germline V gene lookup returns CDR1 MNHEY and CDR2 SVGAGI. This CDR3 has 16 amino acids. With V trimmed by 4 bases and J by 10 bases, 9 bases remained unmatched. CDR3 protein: CASSLTGTSGSGEQFF. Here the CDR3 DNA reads TGTGCCAGCAGTTTGACCGGGACTAGCGGGAGTGGGGAGCAGTTCTTC.

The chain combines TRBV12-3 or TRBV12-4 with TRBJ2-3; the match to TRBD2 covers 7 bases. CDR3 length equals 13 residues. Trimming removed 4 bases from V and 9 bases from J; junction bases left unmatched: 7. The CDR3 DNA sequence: TGTGCCAGCAGTTCAGATCCTAGCGGAACGCAGTATTTT. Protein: CASSSDPSGTQYF.

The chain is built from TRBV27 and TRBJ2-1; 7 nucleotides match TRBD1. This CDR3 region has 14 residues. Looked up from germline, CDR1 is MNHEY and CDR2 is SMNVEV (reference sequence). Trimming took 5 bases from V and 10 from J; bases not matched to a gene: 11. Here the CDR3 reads CASSLTGSPYEQFF. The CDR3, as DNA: TGTGCCAGCAGTCTGACAGGGTCTCCCTACGAGCAGTTCTTC.

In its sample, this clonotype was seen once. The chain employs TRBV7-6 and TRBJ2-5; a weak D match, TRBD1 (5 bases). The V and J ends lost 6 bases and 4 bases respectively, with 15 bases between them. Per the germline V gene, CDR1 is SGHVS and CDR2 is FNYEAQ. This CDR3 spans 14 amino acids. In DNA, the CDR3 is TGTGCCAGCAGATTGTGGGGCTCGGCAGAGACCCAGTACTTC. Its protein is CASRLWGSAETQYF.

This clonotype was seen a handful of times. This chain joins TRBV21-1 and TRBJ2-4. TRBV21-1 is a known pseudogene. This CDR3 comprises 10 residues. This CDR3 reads CASSLNIQYF. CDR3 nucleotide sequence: TGTGCCAGCAGTTTAAACATTCAGTACTTC.

CDR3 loop: CASSQTGGIRYEQYF. The CDR3 DNA reads as TGTGCCAGCAGCCAGACAGGGGGAATCCGGTACGAGCAGTACTTC. The chain couples TRBV3-1 to TRBJ2-7; TRBD1 aligns across 9 bases. Germline trimming cut 3 bases from V and 4 bases from J; bases unmatched to any gene: 7. The CDR3 is made up of 15 amino acids. Germline V CDR1 and CDR2: LGHDT, YNNKEL (reference sequence).

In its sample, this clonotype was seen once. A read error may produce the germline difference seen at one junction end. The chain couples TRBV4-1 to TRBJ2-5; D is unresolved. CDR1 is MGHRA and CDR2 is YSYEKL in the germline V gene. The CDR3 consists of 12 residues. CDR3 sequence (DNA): TGTGCCAGCAGCCGAGAGACGGGTGAGCAGTACTTC. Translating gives CASSRETGEQYF.

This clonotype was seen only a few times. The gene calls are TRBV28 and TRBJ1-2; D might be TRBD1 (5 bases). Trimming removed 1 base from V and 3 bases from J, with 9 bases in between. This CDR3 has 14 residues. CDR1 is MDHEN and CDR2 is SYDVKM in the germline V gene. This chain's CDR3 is CASSLSGGDYGYTF. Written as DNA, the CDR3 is TGTGCCAGCAGTTTATCTGGGGGGGACTATGGCTACACCTTC.

The CDR3 reads CAISDIAGGTDTQYF. As DNA, the CDR3 is TGTGCCATCAGTGATATAGCGGGGGGCACAGATACGCAGTATTTT. The chain employs TRBV10-3 and TRBJ2-3; 9 positions agree with TRBD2. J lost 1 base, V lost 3 bases, and 2 bases had no gene match. Germline values: CDR1 ENHRY, CDR2 SYGVKD. This CDR3 is 15 amino acids long.

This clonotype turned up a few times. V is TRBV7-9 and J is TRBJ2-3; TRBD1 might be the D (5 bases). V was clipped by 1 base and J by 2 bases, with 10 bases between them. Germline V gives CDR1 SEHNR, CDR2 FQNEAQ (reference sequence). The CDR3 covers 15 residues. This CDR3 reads CASSLDLGATDTQYF. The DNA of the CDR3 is TGTGCCAGCAGCTTAGACCTAGGGGCCACAGATACGCAGTATTTT. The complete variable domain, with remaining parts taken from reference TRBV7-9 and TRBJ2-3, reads DTGVSQNPRHKITKRGQNVTFRCDPISEHNRLYWYRQTLGQGPEFLTYFQNEAQLEKSRLLSDRFSAERPKGSFSTLEIQRTEQGDSAMYLCASSLDLGATDTQYFGPGTRLTVL.

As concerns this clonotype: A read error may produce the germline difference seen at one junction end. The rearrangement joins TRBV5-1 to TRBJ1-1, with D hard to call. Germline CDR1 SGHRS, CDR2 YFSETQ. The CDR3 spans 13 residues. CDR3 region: CASSLEPNTEAFF. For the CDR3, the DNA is TGTGCCAGCAGTTTAGAACCGAACACTGAAGCTTTCTTT.

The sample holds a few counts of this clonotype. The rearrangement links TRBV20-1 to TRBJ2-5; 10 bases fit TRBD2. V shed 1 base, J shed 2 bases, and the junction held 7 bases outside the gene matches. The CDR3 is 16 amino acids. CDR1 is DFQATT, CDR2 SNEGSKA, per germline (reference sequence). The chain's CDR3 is CSARGASGGVQETQYF. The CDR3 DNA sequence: TGCAGTGCTAGAGGGGCTAGCGGGGGTGTACAAGAGACCCAGTACTTC.

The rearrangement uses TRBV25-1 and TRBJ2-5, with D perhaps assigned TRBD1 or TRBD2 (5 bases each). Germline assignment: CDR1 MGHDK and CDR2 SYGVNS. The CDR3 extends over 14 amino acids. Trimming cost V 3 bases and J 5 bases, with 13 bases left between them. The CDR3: CASSERGTGETQYF. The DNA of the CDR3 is TGTGCCAGCAGTGAGAGAGGGACCGGGGAGACCCAGTACTTC.

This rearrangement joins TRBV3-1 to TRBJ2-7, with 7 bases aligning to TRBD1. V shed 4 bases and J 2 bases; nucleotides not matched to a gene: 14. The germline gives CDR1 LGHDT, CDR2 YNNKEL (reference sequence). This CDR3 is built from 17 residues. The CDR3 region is CASSRLPNRGRTYEQYF. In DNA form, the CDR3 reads TGTGCCAGCAGCCGACTCCCTAACAGGGGAAGGACCTACGAGCAGTACTTC.

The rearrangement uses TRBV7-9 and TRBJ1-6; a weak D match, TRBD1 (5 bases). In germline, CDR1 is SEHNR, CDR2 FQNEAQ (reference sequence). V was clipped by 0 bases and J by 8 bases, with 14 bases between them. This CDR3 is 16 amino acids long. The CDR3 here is CASSLASGTDDSPLHF. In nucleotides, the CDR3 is TGTGCCAGCAGCTTAGCCTCCGGGACGGATGATTCACCCCTCCACTTT.

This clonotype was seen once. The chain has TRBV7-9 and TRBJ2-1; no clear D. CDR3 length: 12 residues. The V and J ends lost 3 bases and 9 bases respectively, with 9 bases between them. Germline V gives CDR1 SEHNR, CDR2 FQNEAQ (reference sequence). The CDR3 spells CASSFVPGEQFF. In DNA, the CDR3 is TGTGCCAGCAGCTTCGTCCCCGGTGAGCAGTTCTTC.